This entry lists 31 T cell receptor beta chains sequenced from one sample in a study of T cell changes during pregnancy in multiple sclerosis. Sequencing was performed with immunoSEQ multiplex PCR; in TCRdb, only in-frame clones are kept and a portion is missing. The profile shows some 48,000 clones, roughly 96% of them singletons. The sample consisted of peripheral blood, taken in the second trimester of pregnancy. Receptors were obtained from a female donor with multiple sclerosis, enrolled in a pregnancy study.

The chain uses TRBV4-1 and TRBJ2-2; no reliable D call. CDR1 MGHRA and CDR2 YSYEKL come from the germline V gene. Trimming left V 1 base short and J 6 bases short, with 9 bases between. The CDR3 totals 14 residues. The CDR3 sequence is CASSQGLFPGELFF. The DNA of the CDR3 is TGCGCCAGCAGCCAAGGACTTTTTCCCGGGGAGCTGTTTTTT.

The J gene is TRBJ2-7, the V gene TRBV11-3; possible D gene TRBD1, 7 bases. The germline gives CDR1 SGHNT, CDR2 YENEEA. V was pared by 5 bases and J by 7 bases, with 18 bases between. The CDR3 has 14 residues. CDR3 nucleotides: TGTGCCAGCAGCCACCGGAGGGGGCCCGAGGAGCAGTACTTC. This sequence encodes CASSHRRGPEEQYF.

The CDR3 DNA reads TGTGCCAGCACCACCGCTCTAACTAGCGGGAGGCCAAGCTCCTACAATGAGCAGTTCTTC. Translation: CASTTALTSGRPSSYNEQFF. This chain joins TRBV28 and TRBJ2-1; the match to TRBD2 covers 12 bases. Trimming removed 7 bases from V and 0 bases from J; junction bases left unmatched: 16. From germline, CDR1 is MDHEN and CDR2 SYDVKM. The CDR3 spans 20 residues.

J is TRBJ1-4 and V is TRBV4-2; 11 bases align to TRBD1. The CDR3 is 17 residues long. J lost 10 bases, V lost 0 bases, and 10 bases had no gene match. Germline assignment: CDR1 LGHNA and CDR2 YNFKEQ. The CDR3 bases are TGTGCCAGCAGCCAAGAAACGATCGGACAGGGGGCAGGAAAACTGTTTTTT. Its protein product is CASSQETIGQGAGKLFF.

The rearrangement joins TRBV9 to TRBJ2-3; TRBD1 is a possible D gene (5 bases). Per the germline V gene, CDR1 is SGDLS and CDR2 is YYNGEE. V was clipped by 5 bases and J by 2 bases, with 12 bases between them. This CDR3 spans 14 amino acids. CDR3 in DNA: TGTGCCAGCAGGAAAGGGGTTTACACAGATACGCAGTATTTT. Its protein product is CASRKGVYTDTQYF.

The chain carries TRBV18 and TRBJ2-2; 7 bases match TRBD1. Per the germline V gene, CDR1 is KGHSH and CDR2 is LQKENI. The CDR3 totals 16 residues. Germline trimming cut 3 bases from V and 5 bases from J; bases unmatched to any gene: 9. CDR3 amino acids: CASSPLMTGSTGELFF. The CDR3, as DNA: TGTGCCAGCTCACCCCTTATGACAGGGTCGACCGGGGAGCTGTTTTTT.

The chain has TRBV7-9 and TRBJ2-4; tentatively, D is TRBD2 (6 bases). V lost 5 bases and J lost 1, with 9 bases in between. The CDR3 has 14 residues. CDR1 is SEHNR, CDR2 FQNEAQ, per germline (reference sequence). CDR3 protein: CASSQGGAKNIQYF. The CDR3 nucleotides read TGTGCCAGCAGCCAAGGAGGGGCCAAAAACATTCAGTACTTC.

The chain recombines TRBV30 with TRBJ1-5, with no clear D. Germline lookup yields CDR1 GTSNPN and CDR2 SVGIG (reference sequence). V was trimmed by 3 bases and J by 9 bases, leaving 12 bases between them. The CDR3 spans 12 residues. CDR3 nucleotide sequence: TGTGCCTGGAGAGAACAATCAGGGCCCCAGCATTTT. Amino acids: CAWREQSGPQHF.

The rearrangement uses TRBV29-1 and TRBJ1-1; 10 nucleotides agree with TRBD1. From germline, CDR1 is SQVTM and CDR2 ANQGSEA. V shed 6 bases and J 5 bases; nucleotides not matched to a gene: 6. The CDR3 is 13 residues long. CDR3 nucleotide sequence: TGCAGCGTGGTCGACAGGGGGCAAACTGAAGCTTTCTTT. The encoded protein is CSVVDRGQTEAFF.

This clone was recorded once. The chain is built from TRBV19 and TRBJ1-2; 7 positions match TRBD1. Germline-derived CDR1 and CDR2 are LNHDA and SQIVND (reference sequence). V lost 11 bases to trimming and J lost 7 bases; unmatched junction nucleotides: 13. This CDR3 spans 13 amino acids. The chain's CDR3 is CASYLQGVSGYTF. The CDR3 nucleotides read TGTGCCTCTTACCTTCAGGGGGTTTCTGGCTACACCTTC. Full variable domain (outside the CDR3, taken from reference TRBV19 and TRBJ1-2): DGGITQSPKYLFRKEGQNVTLSCEQNLNHDAMYWYRQDPGQGLRLIYYSQIVNDFQKGDIAEGYSVSREKKESFPLTVTSAQKNPTAFYLCASYLQGVSGYTFGSGTRLTVV.

The gene calls are TRBV10-2 and TRBJ1-1; 8 nucleotides line up with TRBD1. V shed 4 bases and J 6 bases; nucleotides not matched to a gene: 10. CDR1 is WSHSY and CDR2 is SAAADI in the germline V gene. CDR3 length equals 15 residues. The CDR3, as DNA: TGCGCCAGCAGTGGCCCCACAGGGGGGGTCGCTGAAGCTTTCTTT. Translation gives CASSGPTGGVAEAFF.

This clone was seen only once. The J gene is TRBJ2-3, the V gene TRBV5-1; 8 nucleotides agree with TRBD1. Trimming cost V 1 base and J 3 bases; bases outside gene matches: 4. Per germline, CDR1 SGHRS and CDR2 YFSETQ. The CDR3 covers 15 residues. The CDR3 coding sequence is TGCGCCAGCAGCTTGCAGGGGGCGATGACAGATACGCAGTATTTT. Its translation is CASSLQGAMTDTQYF.

The V and J genes are TRBV6-1 and TRBJ2-2; D remains unclear. The CDR3 runs to 14 residues. Trimming removed 2 bases from V and 4 bases from J, with 8 bases in between. Germline CDR1 MNHNS, CDR2 SASEGT. This CDR3 reads CASSEQQSTGELFF. The CDR3 DNA sequence: TGTGCCAGCAGTGAACAACAGAGCACCGGGGAGCTGTTTTTT.

V usage is TRBV29-1 and J usage is TRBJ2-1; the match to TRBD2 covers 7 bases. Germline loops: CDR1 SQVTM, CDR2 ANQGSEA. The V segment lost 6 bases and the J segment 0 bases; nucleotides outside the gene matches: 11. CDR3 length: 16 residues. CDR3 sequence (DNA): TGCAGCGTCCTTCCTAGCGGTCTGAGCTCCTACAATGAGCAGTTCTTC. This translates into CSVLPSGLSSYNEQFF.

The J gene is TRBJ1-2, the V gene TRBV29-1; D perhaps matches TRBD1 (5 bases). The V end was cut by 0 bases, the J end by 4 bases, with 15 bases between. Germline V gene data show CDR1 as SQVTM and CDR2 as ANQGSEA. There are 15 residues in the CDR3. The DNA for the CDR3 is TGCAGCGTTGAAGATCCCAGGGCGCCTAGCTATGGCTACACCTTC. It yields the protein CSVEDPRAPSYGYTF. The full variable domain, in which reference TRBV29-1 and TRBJ1-2 provide the parts outside the CDR3, is SAVISQKPSRDICQRGTSLTIQCQVDSQVTMMFWYRQQPGQSLTLIATANQGSEATYESGFVIDKFPISRPNLTFSTLTVSNMSPEDSSIYLCSVEDPRAPSYGYTFGSGTRLTVV.

The chain recombines TRBV19 with TRBJ2-1, with D possibly being TRBD2 (5 bases). CDR1 is LNHDA and CDR2 is SQIVND in the germline V gene (reference sequence). The CDR3 has 15 residues. V gave up 2 bases and J gave up 12 bases, with 20 bases separating them. As DNA, the CDR3 is TGTGCCAGTAGTATATCATCGGGCCCTCACCGGGGGCAGTTCTTC. This translates into CASSISSGPHRGQFF.

The rearrangement uses TRBV30 and TRBJ2-2; D unresolved. CDR3 length equals 14 residues. V was clipped by 1 base and J by 5 bases, with 11 bases between them. Looked up from germline, CDR1 is GTSNPN and CDR2 is SVGIG (reference sequence). CDR3 bases: TGTGCCTGGAGTGCCCTTCTAAATACCGGGGAGCTGTTTTTT. Amino acids: CAWSALLNTGELFF.

This chain uses TRBV5-1 with TRBJ2-5; TRBD1 matches 10 bases. This CDR3 has 13 amino acids. Germline loops: CDR1 SGHRS, CDR2 YFSETQ. The V segment lost 3 bases and the J segment 11 bases; nucleotides outside the gene matches: 7. Here the CDR3 reads CASSYGTGVEQYF. The CDR3 bases are TGCGCCAGCAGCTATGGGACAGGGGTTGAGCAGTACTTC.

The rearrangement links TRBV27 to TRBJ2-7; 11 bases fit TRBD2. The CDR3 totals 15 residues. Looked up from germline, CDR1 is MNHEY and CDR2 is SMNVEV (reference sequence). J was trimmed by 3 bases and V by 6 bases; bases with no gene match: 7. This CDR3 is CASRPTSGRFYEQYF. Here the CDR3 DNA reads TGTGCCAGCAGACCTACTAGCGGGAGATTCTACGAGCAGTACTTC.

The chain has TRBV7-2 and TRBJ2-3; 7 bases align to TRBD2. V gave up 5 bases and J gave up 0 bases; unmatched junction bases: 5. Germline values: CDR1 SGHTA, CDR2 FQGNSA. The CDR3 is 15 amino acids. CDR3: CASSQQAGSTDTQYF. The CDR3 nucleotides are TGTGCCAGCAGCCAACAAGCGGGGAGCACAGATACGCAGTATTTT.

This chain uses TRBV11-2 with TRBJ1-6; 9 nucleotides line up with TRBD1. V was pared by 6 bases and J by 7 bases, with 10 bases of the junction left unmatched. This CDR3 is built from 16 residues. Germline V gene data show CDR1 as SGHAT and CDR2 as FQNNGV. The CDR3 DNA reads TGTGCCAGCAGAACCCCACAGGGGGCGCCGAATTCACCCCTCCACTTT. Translated, it gives CASRTPQGAPNSPLHF.

Comments on this clone: Different DNA sequences within this sample yield the same CDR3. The rearrangement joins TRBV4-3 to TRBJ1-2, with TRBD1 matching 9 bases. This CDR3 has 15 residues. Trimming took 3 bases from V and 5 from J; bases not matched to a gene: 7. Per the germline V gene, CDR1 is LGHNA and CDR2 is YSLEER. CDR3 region: CASSQDRTGAYGYTF. CDR3 nucleotides: TGCGCCAGCAGCCAGGATCGGACAGGGGCGTATGGCTACACCTTC.

The V and J genes are TRBV18 and TRBJ2-7, with 9 bases aligning to TRBD1. Per the germline V gene, CDR1 is KGHSH and CDR2 is LQKENI. The CDR3 runs to 15 residues. Trimming at V came to 3 bases and at J to 5 bases, leaving 8 bases not matched to a gene. CDR3 residues: CASSPAGQGRDEQYF. Written as DNA, the CDR3 is TGTGCCAGCTCACCGGCGGGACAGGGACGCGACGAGCAGTACTTC.

The chain carries TRBV5-1 and TRBJ2-7; maybe TRBD1 (5 bases). The CDR3 is 15 residues long. Germline CDR1 and CDR2: SGHRS and YFSETQ. Trimming shortened V by 0 bases and J by 2 bases, and 12 bases separated the two germline ends. The CDR3 nucleotides are TGCGCCAGCAGCTTGGAGGCCCACAGGACCTACGAGCAGTACTTC. This sequence encodes CASSLEAHRTYEQYF.

The rearrangement uses TRBV11-2 and TRBJ1-3; D gene unclear. V shed 5 bases and J shed 0 bases, with 14 bases lying between them. The CDR3 has 16 amino acids. Germline V gives CDR1 SGHAT, CDR2 FQNNGV. As DNA, the CDR3 is TGTGCCAGCAGCCCGCACCCCGGAGGCTCTGGAAACACCATATATTTT. This sequence encodes CASSPHPGGSGNTIYF.

The chain uses TRBV6-5 and TRBJ1-6, with no clear D. CDR3 size: 13 residues. V lost 5 bases to trimming and J lost 9 bases, with 11 bases between them. Germline V gives CDR1 MNHEY, CDR2 SVGAGI. The CDR3 DNA is TGTGCCAGCAGTGAGGTCTTGGGTTCACCCCTCCACTTT. It encodes CASSEVLGSPLHF.

This clone was seen once. V gene TRBV10-3 combines with J gene TRBJ1-2; no firm D call. The germline V and J ends were trimmed by 2 bases and 6 bases, with 19 bases remaining between them. The germline V gene encodes CDR1 ENHRY and CDR2 SYGVKD. This CDR3 has 16 residues. The chain's CDR3 is CAISEPPARVGDGYTF. Written as DNA, the CDR3 is TGTGCCATCAGTGAGCCCCCCGCGCGGGTTGGCGATGGCTACACCTTC.

This chain connects TRBV5-4 to TRBJ2-3; the match to TRBD1 covers 7 bases. Germline V gives CDR1 SGHNT, CDR2 YYREEE (reference sequence). The CDR3 has 16 amino acids. The V gene end was trimmed by 4 bases and the J gene end by 0 bases; junction bases not matched to a gene: 8. DNA for the CDR3: TGTGCCAGCAGCCCCGGGACAGAGGCTAGCACAGATACGCAGTATTTT. This translates into CASSPGTEASTDTQYF.

V and J are TRBV25-1 and TRBJ1-1, with TRBD1 identical over 8 bases. The trim removed 7 bases at V and 4 bases at J, leaving 8 bases unmatched. The length of the CDR3 is 14 residues. CDR1 is MGHDK, CDR2 SYGVNS, per germline. CDR3 bases: TGTGCCAGCACAAGAACACAGGGGGGCACTGAAGCTTTCTTT. Encoded protein: CASTRTQGGTEAFF.

The chain has TRBV19 and TRBJ1-4; maybe TRBD1 (5 bases). CDR1 is LNHDA and CDR2 is SQIVND in the germline V gene (reference sequence). The ends were cut back, 2 bases at V and 4 bases at J, with 11 bases in the middle. This CDR3 region has 15 residues. CDR3 sequence: CASSIYQGSNEKLFF. As DNA, the CDR3 is TGTGCCAGTAGTATATATCAGGGTAGTAATGAAAAACTGTTTTTT.

This chain connects TRBV6-5 to TRBJ2-7; TRBD1 matches 9 bases. There are 14 residues in the CDR3. Germline V CDR1 and CDR2: MNHEY, SVGAGI. V dropped 4 bases and J dropped 9; count of bases not matched to a gene: 10. The CDR3 sequence: CASSSSGQGVGQYF. The CDR3 DNA sequence: TGTGCCAGCAGTTCCTCGGGACAGGGCGTCGGGCAGTACTTC.